The present entry profiles one T cell receptor beta chain with its context. Antigen specificity is unknown. The entry originates in a study of cytomegalovirus exposure and HLA in healthy donors. Study-level results: An assumption of roughly uniform sequencing depth across donors underlay the presence/absence analyses. Reported performance of the classifier showed diagnosis of cytomegalovirus status with high specificity and sensitivity. 15,000 to 20,000 TCR beta sequences were associated with HLA alleles at 0.05 false discovery rate in a later analysis.

The PCR had 60 Vbeta and 13 Jbeta primers. Assay: immunoSEQ multiplex PCR; the TCRdb copy retains only in-frame clones and omits some. The profile shows over 100,000 clones, around 67% of them singletons. V was clipped by 7 bases and J by 1 base; unmatched bases: 6. This CDR3 comprises 14 residues. Germline assignment: CDR1 LNHDA and CDR2 SQIVND (reference sequence). The rearrangement joins TRBV19 to TRBJ1-2, with 7 bases that match TRBD1. This clonotype was obtained from a middle-aged woman in good health and CMV-seropositive. Input material: PBMCs. CDR3 protein: CASTLTGLNYGYTF. As DNA, the CDR3 is TGTGCCAGTACCCTGACAGGGCTTAACTATGGCTACACCTTC.